The 11 T cell receptor beta chains in this list originate from one sample, sequenced in a study of blood T cell repertoires in COVID-19. This table comes from immunoSEQ multiplex PCR, and its TCRdb copy is limited to in-frame clones, with some not included. The table includes approximately 64,000 clones, 70% to 90% detected once. Sequences were obtained from peripheral blood. All receptors come from a man aged 70-80 years with acute or convalescent COVID-19.

V usage is TRBV24-1 and J usage is TRBJ2-3, with D perhaps TRBD2 (6 bases). V was pared by 3 bases and J by 2 bases, with 11 bases between. Germline V gene lookup returns CDR1 KGHDR and CDR2 SFDVKD. The length of the CDR3 is 15 residues. CDR3 in amino acids: CATSDRGVSTDTQYF. DNA for the CDR3: TGTGCCACCAGTGATCGCGGGGTATCCACAGATACGCAGTATTTT.

The V call is TRBV28, the J call TRBJ1-2; D ambiguous. The germline V and J ends were trimmed by 7 bases and 3 bases, with 9 bases remaining between them. This CDR3 spans 12 amino acids. Germline V CDR1 and CDR2: MDHEN, SYDVKM. CDR3 region: CASTGNDYGYTF. In nucleotides, the CDR3 is TGTGCCAGCACGGGGAACGACTATGGCTACACCTTC.

The chain recombines TRBV6-2 or TRBV6-3 with TRBJ1-2; weak D call: TRBD1 (6 bases). Germline CDR1 is MNHEY and CDR2 is SVGEGT. Trimming took 4 bases from V and 2 from J, leaving 14 bases between them. The CDR3 totals 15 residues. The CDR3 sequence: CASSSLGGGNYGYTF. The CDR3, as DNA: TGTGCCAGCAGTTCCCTAGGGGGGGGAAACTATGGCTACACCTTC.

The chain couples TRBV27 to TRBJ1-2; D call uncertain. The CDR3 is 13 amino acids. Germline-derived CDR1 and CDR2 are MNHEY and SMNVEV (reference sequence). The germline V and J ends were trimmed by 6 bases and 13 bases, with 21 bases remaining between them. The DNA of the CDR3 is TGTGCCAGCAGGCCCCGTAATGGACTTTCGGGCACCTTC. Its translation: CASRPRNGLSGTF.

The chain combines TRBV5-1 with TRBJ1-5; D possibly corresponds to TRBD1 (5 bases). Trimming shortened V by 0 bases and J by 9 bases, and 13 bases separated the two germline ends. The CDR3 totals 14 residues. Germline V gene lookup returns CDR1 SGHRS and CDR2 YFSETQ. The CDR3 loop is CASSLVGPGGPQHF. The CDR3 nucleotides read TGCGCCAGCAGCTTGGTGGGGCCGGGGGGGCCCCAGCATTTT. The full variable domain, in which reference TRBV5-1 and TRBJ1-5 provide the parts outside the CDR3, is KAGVTQTPRYLIKTRGQQVTLSCSPISGHRSVSWYQQTPGQGLQFLFEYFSETQRNKGNFPGRFSGRQFSNSRSEMNVSTLELGDSALYLCASSLVGPGGPQHFGDGTRLSIL.

The genes are TRBV27 and TRBJ2-1; tentative D call: TRBD1 (6 bases). Germline lookup yields CDR1 MNHEY and CDR2 SMNVEV (reference sequence). Trimming pared 5 bases from V and 4 bases from J, leaving 15 bases between. The CDR3 runs 15 residues. The CDR3 loop is CASSPTADRYNEQFF. The CDR3 bases are TGTGCCAGCAGTCCTACCGCTGACAGGTACAATGAGCAGTTCTTC.

V usage is TRBV7-3 and J usage is TRBJ1-1; D possibly corresponds to TRBD1 (5 bases). In germline, CDR1 is SGHTA, CDR2 FQGTGA. Trimming took 4 bases from V and 4 from J, leaving 10 bases between them. The CDR3 extends over 13 amino acids. CDR3 sequence (DNA): TGTGCCAGCAGCTCGGGGGTAGGCACTGAAGCTTTCTTT. It specifies CASSSGVGTEAFF.

The rearrangement joins TRBV5-3 to TRBJ2-1; 7 nucleotides agree with TRBD2. TRBV5-3 is treated as an ORF (open reading frame) with a function not yet certain. The CDR3 spans 13 residues. The ends lost 5 bases at V and 5 bases at J; junction bases unmatched: 4. CDR3 residues: CARRRDYDNEQFF. The CDR3, as DNA: TGTGCCAGAAGGAGGGACTACGACAATGAGCAGTTCTTC.

A single count supports this clone. This chain joins TRBV7-9 and TRBJ2-2; D may be TRBD1 (7 bases). The germline CDR1 and CDR2 sequences are SEHNR and FQNEAQ (reference sequence). This CDR3 spans 18 amino acids. The ends were cut back, 4 bases at V and 1 base at J, with 19 bases in the middle. CDR3 sequence: CASSSPRRDRVNTGELFF. As DNA, the CDR3 is TGTGCCAGCAGCTCCCCTCGGAGGGACAGAGTGAACACCGGGGAGCTGTTTTTT.

This clone was seen just once. The chain couples TRBV6-1 to TRBJ2-7; tentative D call: TRBD1 (5 bases). V was pared by 2 bases and J by 3 bases, with 11 bases between. This CDR3 has 14 amino acids. Germline-derived CDR1 and CDR2 are MNHNS and SASEGT. CDR3 DNA: TGTGCCAGCAGTGAAAGACAGCGAGGCTACGAGCAGTACTTC. It codes for CASSERQRGYEQYF.

The gene calls are TRBV18 and TRBJ1-1; D not resolved. Germline V gene lookup returns CDR1 KGHSH and CDR2 LQKENI. Trimming removed 4 bases from V and 7 bases from J, with 16 bases in between. The CDR3 is 14 amino acids. Written as DNA, the CDR3 is TGTGCCAGCTCACGGGTCCCCCAAGGCGGTGAAGCTTTCTTT. This encodes CASSRVPQGGEAFF.